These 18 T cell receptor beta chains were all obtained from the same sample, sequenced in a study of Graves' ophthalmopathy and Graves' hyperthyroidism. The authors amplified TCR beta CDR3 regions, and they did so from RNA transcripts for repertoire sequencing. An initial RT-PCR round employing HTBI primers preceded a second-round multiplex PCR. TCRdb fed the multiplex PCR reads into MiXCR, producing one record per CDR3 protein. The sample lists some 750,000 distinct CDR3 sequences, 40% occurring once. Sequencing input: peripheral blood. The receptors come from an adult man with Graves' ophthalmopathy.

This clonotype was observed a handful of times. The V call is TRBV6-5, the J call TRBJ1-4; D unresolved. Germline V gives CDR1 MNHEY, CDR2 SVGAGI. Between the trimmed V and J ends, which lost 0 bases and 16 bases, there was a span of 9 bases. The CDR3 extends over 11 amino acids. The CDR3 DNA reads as TGTGCCAGCAGTTACTCGTTTGCATGGTTTTTT. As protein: CASSYSFAWFF.

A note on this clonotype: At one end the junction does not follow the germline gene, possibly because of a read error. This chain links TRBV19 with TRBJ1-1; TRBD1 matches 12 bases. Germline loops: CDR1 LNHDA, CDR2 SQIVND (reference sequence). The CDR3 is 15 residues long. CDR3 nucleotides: TGCGCCAGCAGCCTGGCCCGGGACAGGGGGCGCGGAGCTTTCTTT. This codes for CASSLARDRGRGAFF.

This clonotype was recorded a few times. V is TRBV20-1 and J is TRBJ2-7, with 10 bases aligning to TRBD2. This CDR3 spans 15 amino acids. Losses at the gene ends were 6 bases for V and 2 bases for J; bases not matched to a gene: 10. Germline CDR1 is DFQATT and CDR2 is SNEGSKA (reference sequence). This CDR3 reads CSARRGTSVTYEQYF. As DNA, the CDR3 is TGCAGTGCCAGACGCGGGACTAGCGTGACCTACGAGCAGTACTTC.

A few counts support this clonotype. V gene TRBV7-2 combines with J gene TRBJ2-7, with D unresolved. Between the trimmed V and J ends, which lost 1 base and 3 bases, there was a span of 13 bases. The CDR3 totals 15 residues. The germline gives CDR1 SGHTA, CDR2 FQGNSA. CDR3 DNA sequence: TGTGCCAGCAGCTTAGATCCCGGTAGGCACTACGAGCAGTACTTC. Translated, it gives CASSLDPGRHYEQYF.

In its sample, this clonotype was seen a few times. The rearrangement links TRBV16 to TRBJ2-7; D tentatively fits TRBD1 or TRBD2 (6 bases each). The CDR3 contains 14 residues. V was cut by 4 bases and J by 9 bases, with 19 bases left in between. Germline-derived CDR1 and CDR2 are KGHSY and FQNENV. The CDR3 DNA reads TGTGCCAGCAGCCCCGTCCCGCCGGGGGCCGGGCAGTACTTC. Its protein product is CASSPVPPGAGQYF.

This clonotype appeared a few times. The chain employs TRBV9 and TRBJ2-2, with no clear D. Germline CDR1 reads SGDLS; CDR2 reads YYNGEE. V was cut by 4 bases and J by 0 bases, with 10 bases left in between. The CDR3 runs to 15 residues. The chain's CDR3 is CASSFGSANTGELFF. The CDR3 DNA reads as TGTGCCAGCAGCTTTGGCTCAGCGAACACCGGGGAGCTGTTTTTT.

CDR3 sequence: CASSDTRGAGELFF. The DNA for the CDR3 is TGTGCCAGCAGTGACACCAGAGGAGCCGGGGAGCTGTTTTTT. The gene calls are TRBV2 and TRBJ2-2; D not resolved. The CDR3 has 14 amino acids. Trimming cost V 3 bases and J 6 bases, with 11 bases left between them. CDR1 and CDR2 (germline): SNHLY, FYNNEI.

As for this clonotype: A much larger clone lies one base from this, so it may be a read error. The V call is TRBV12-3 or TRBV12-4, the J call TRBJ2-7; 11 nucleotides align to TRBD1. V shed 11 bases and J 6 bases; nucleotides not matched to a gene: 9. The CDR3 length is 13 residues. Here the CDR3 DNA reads TGTGCCTGGGGTGAGGGACAGGGGGTCGAGCAGTACTTC. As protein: CAWGEGQGVEQYF.

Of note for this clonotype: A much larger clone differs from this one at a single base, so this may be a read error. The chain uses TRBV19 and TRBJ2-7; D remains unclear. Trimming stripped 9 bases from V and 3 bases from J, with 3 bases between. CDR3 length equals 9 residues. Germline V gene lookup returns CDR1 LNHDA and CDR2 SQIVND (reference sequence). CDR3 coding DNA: TGTGCCAGAAACTACGAGCAGTACTTC. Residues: CARNYEQYF.

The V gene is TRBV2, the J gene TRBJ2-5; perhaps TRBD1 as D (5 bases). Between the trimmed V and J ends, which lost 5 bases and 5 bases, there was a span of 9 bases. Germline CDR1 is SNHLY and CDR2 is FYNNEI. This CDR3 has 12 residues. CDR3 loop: CASSIAGETQYF. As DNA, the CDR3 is TGTGCCAGCAGTATTGCAGGGGAGACCCAGTACTTC.

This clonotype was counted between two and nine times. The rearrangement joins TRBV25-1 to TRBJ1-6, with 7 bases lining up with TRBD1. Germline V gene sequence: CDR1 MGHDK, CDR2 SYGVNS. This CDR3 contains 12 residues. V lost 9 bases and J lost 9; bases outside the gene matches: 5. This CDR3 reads CASFRGGSPLHF. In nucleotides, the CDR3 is TGTGCCAGTTTCAGGGGGGGTTCACCCCTCCACTTT.

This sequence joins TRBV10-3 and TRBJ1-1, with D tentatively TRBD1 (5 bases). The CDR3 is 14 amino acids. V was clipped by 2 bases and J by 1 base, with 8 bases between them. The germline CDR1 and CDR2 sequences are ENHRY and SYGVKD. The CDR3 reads CAISEGAGNTEAFF. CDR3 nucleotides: TGTGCCATCAGTGAGGGGGCCGGGAACACTGAAGCTTTCTTT.

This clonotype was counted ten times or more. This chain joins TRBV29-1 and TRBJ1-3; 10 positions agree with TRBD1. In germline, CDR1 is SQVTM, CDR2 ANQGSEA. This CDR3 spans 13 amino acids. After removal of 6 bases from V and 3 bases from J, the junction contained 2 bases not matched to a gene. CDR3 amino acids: CSVGTGVGNTIYF. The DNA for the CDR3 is TGCAGCGTCGGGACAGGGGTTGGAAACACCATATATTTT.

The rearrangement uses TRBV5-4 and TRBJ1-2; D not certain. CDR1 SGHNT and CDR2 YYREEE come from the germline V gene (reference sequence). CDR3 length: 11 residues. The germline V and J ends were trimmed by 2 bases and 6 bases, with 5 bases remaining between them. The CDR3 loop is CASSFMDGYTF. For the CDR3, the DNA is TGTGCCAGCAGCTTTATGGATGGCTACACCTTC.

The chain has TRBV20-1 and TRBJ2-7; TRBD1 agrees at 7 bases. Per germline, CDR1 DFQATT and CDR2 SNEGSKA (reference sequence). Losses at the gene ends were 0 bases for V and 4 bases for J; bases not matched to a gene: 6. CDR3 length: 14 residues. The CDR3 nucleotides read TGCAGTGCTAGAGATCCCGGGACAGATTACGAGCAGTACTTC. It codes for CSARDPGTDYEQYF.

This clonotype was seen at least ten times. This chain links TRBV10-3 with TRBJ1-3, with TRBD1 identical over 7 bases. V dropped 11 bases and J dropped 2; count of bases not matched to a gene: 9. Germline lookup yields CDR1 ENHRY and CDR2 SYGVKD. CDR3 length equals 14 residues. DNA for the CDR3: TGTGCCGTCGAGGGGGCAGACGCTGGAAACACCATATATTTT. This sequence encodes CAVEGADAGNTIYF.

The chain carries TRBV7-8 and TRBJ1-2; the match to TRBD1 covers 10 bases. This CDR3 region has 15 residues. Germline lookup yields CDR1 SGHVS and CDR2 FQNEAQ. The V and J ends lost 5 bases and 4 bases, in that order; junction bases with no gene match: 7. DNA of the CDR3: TGTGCCAGCAGCCCGACCAGGACAGGGGGCTATGGCTACACCTTC. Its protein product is CASSPTRTGGYGYTF. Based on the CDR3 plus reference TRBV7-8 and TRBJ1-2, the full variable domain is GAGVSQSPRYKVAKRGQDVALRCDPISGHVSLFWYQQALGQGPEFLTYFQNEAQLDKSGLPSDRFFAERPEGSVSTLKIQRTQQEDSAVYLCASSPTRTGGYGYTFGSGTRLTVV.

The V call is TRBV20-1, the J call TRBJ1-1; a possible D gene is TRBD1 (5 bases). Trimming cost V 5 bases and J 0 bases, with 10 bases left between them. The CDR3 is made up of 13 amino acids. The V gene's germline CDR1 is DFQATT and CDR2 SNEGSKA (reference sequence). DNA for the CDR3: TGCAGTGCTGGGGGTTCGATGAACACTGAAGCTTTCTTT. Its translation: CSAGGSMNTEAFF.